The clone carrying this T cell receptor beta chain came up a few times. What it binds is not known. The sample comes from a study of memory CD8 T cells in hepatitis C reinfection. Study at large: Pre-reinfection sampling occurred 55 to 20 weeks ahead of detected reinfection.

Stated time point: pre-reinfection, 55 to 20 weeks before reinfection detection. The sorted cells went straight to TCR sequencing with no prior in vitro expansion. A couple of donors provided sorted CD3+ CD8+ CD45RO- naive CD8 T cells at all three reinfection time points. The study's findings and limits: With five or six donors, public clonotype conclusions could not be definitive.

Trimming took 0 bases from V and 2 from J; bases not matched to a gene: 5. The CDR3 extends over 16 amino acids. CDR1 is SGHAT and CDR2 is FQNNGV in the germline V gene. Clones were read by immunoSEQ multiplex PCR, and TCRdb kept only the in-frame ones, dropping some. This repertoire shows 45,000 to 65,000 clones, approximately 89% found once; its top ten account for over 0.95%. The sequencing sample was made of naive CD8+ T cells sorted from blood. This sequence originates from a man aged 18 to 30 with hepatitis C virus infection. The V call is TRBV11-2, the J call TRBJ2-7, with 9 bases identical to TRBD2. The CDR3 coding sequence is TGTGCCAGCAGCTTAGACCCAGCGGGAGGACCCTACGAGCAGTACTTC. Amino acid sequence: CASSLDPAGGPYEQYF.